These 23 T cell receptor beta chains were sequenced from one sample in a study of ipilimumab plus nivolumab after autologous stem cell transplantation. Repertoires were generated with immunoSEQ multiplex PCR, while TCRdb's copy carries only in-frame clones and drops some. The table lists approximately 80,000 clones, 83% of them singletons. Material: PBMCs, obtained in a trial of ipilimumab plus nivolumab as post-transplant consolidation. The receptors were gathered from a male donor with diffuse large B-cell lymphoma.

This chain joins TRBV18 and TRBJ1-1; D unresolved. The CDR3 loop spans 13 amino acids. The ends were cut back, 5 bases at V and 4 bases at J, with 11 bases in the middle. Per the germline V gene, CDR1 is KGHSH and CDR2 is LQKENI. The CDR3 DNA follows: TGTGCCAGCTCAACCACGTCAGGCACTGAAGCTTTCTTT. Residues: CASSTTSGTEAFF.

The DNA of the CDR3 is TGCGCCAGCAGTGAAAGTAGAGCGGGACGCACAGATACGCAGTATTTT. Its translation is CASSESRAGRTDTQYF. The genes are TRBV10-1 and TRBJ2-3; 7 bases line up with TRBD2. J gave up 1 base and V 3 bases, and 7 bases lay outside the gene matches. CDR3 length: 16 residues. Germline V gene lookup returns CDR1 WNHNN and CDR2 SYGVQD (reference sequence).

CDR3 loop: CASSKTSGGTDTQYF. CDR3 bases: TGTGCCAGCAGCAAGACTAGCGGGGGGACAGATACGCAGTATTTT. The chain carries TRBV14 and TRBJ2-3; 13 bases align to TRBD2. The ends lost 5 bases at V and 3 bases at J; junction bases unmatched: 2. The CDR3 consists of 15 residues. From germline, CDR1 is SGHDN and CDR2 FVKESK.

The table lists this clone with a count of one. The chain links TRBV5-1 to TRBJ2-3; D is unclear. The CDR3 sequence is 14 residues long. The V end lost 4 bases, the J end lost 0 bases, and 9 bases lay between the germline ends. Germline V lookup: CDR1 SGHRS, CDR2 YFSETQ. Here the CDR3 DNA reads TGCGCCAGCAGCGAGCCTACTAGCACAGATACGCAGTATTTT. It is translated as CASSEPTSTDTQYF.

The V call is TRBV30, the J call TRBJ1-5; D perhaps matches TRBD1 (5 bases). Germline assignment: CDR1 GTSNPN and CDR2 SVGIG (reference sequence). Trimming took off 5 bases at V and 5 bases at J, with 16 bases between the two ends. The CDR3 runs 14 residues. DNA for the CDR3: TGTGCCTGGGCCGGGGGAGAACGGGATCAGCCCCAGCATTTT. Its protein product is CAWAGGERDQPQHF.

The J gene is TRBJ2-1, the V gene TRBV4-1; TRBD2 matches at 9 bases. The junction had 7 bases not matched to a gene; V was cut back by 1 base and J by 6 bases. This CDR3 region has 16 residues. CDR1 and CDR2 from the germline V gene are MGHRA and YSYEKL. The CDR3 loop is CASSQVLGGGANEQFF. CDR3 nucleotide sequence: TGCGCCAGCAGCCAAGTTCTGGGCGGGGGGGCCAATGAGCAGTTCTTC.

The CDR3 here is CASSNGQGAGTGELFF. As DNA, the CDR3 is TGTGCCAGTAGTAACGGACAGGGGGCGGGCACCGGGGAGCTGTTTTTT. The rearrangement joins TRBV19 to TRBJ2-2; 11 bases fit TRBD1. Germline V gene sequence: CDR1 LNHDA, CDR2 SQIVND (reference sequence). The CDR3 extends over 16 amino acids. V lost 4 bases to trimming and J lost 4 bases; unmatched junction nucleotides: 5.

This sequence joins TRBV14 and TRBJ2-7; a weak D match, TRBD1 (6 bases). V lost 5 bases, J lost 4 bases, and 18 bases lay in between. CDR3 length: 15 residues. Germline CDR1 reads SGHDN; CDR2 reads FVKESK. The CDR3 DNA reads TGTGCCAGCAGCGCAATGGGGGCCCAGGGGTACGAGCAGTACTTC. Protein: CASSAMGAQGYEQYF.

This clone was observed a single time. The chain couples TRBV9 to TRBJ1-6; D is possibly TRBD1 (5 bases). The CDR3 is made up of 15 amino acids. The V end was cut by 4 bases, the J end by 7 bases, with 15 bases between. The V gene's germline CDR1 is SGDLS and CDR2 YYNGEE. In nucleotides, the CDR3 is TGTGCCAGCAGCAGCCAGACAGCAGGGAATTCACCCCTCCACTTT. Translating gives CASSSQTAGNSPLHF.

The chain is built from TRBV5-4 and TRBJ2-1; D call uncertain. Trimming removed 0 bases at V and 15 bases at J, with 13 bases between. The CDR3 runs to 12 residues. The germline gives CDR1 SGHNT, CDR2 YYREEE (reference sequence). CDR3 bases: TGTGCCAGCAGCTTGGTAAGTGGCCGGAGGTTCTTC. Amino acid sequence: CASSLVSGRRFF. Based on the CDR3 plus reference TRBV5-4 and TRBJ2-1, the full variable domain is ETGVTQSPTHLIKTRGQQVTLRCSSQSGHNTVSWYQQALGQGPQFIFQYYREEENGRGNFPPRFSGLQFPNYSSELNVNALELDDSALYLCASSLVSGRRFFGPGTRLTVL.

The gene calls are TRBV6-5 and TRBJ1-2; D ambiguous. The V gene lost 5 bases and the J gene lost 2 bases, with 12 bases spanning the gap. Germline V gene data show CDR1 as MNHEY and CDR2 as SVGAGI. This CDR3 spans 14 amino acids. The CDR3 DNA sequence: TGTGCCAGCAGTCCCTCGACGGGGAACTATGGCTACACCTTC. This sequence encodes CASSPSTGNYGYTF.

The rearrangement uses TRBV10-3 and TRBJ2-1, with D perhaps matching TRBD2 (6 bases). V shed 10 bases and J shed 0 bases, with 13 bases lying between them. Germline assignment: CDR1 ENHRY and CDR2 SYGVKD. The CDR3 is 14 residues long. CDR3 sequence reads: CATKRDSSYNEQFF. The CDR3 nucleotides are TGTGCCACCAAACGGGACTCCTCCTACAATGAGCAGTTCTTC.

The rearrangement joins TRBV15 to TRBJ1-4; D unclear. V lost 0 bases and J lost 8, with 10 bases in between. The CDR3 totals 14 residues. The V gene's germline CDR1 is LNHNV and CDR2 YYDKDF (reference sequence). The CDR3 sequence is CATSRDPVGEKLFF. CDR3 DNA sequence: TGTGCCACCAGCAGAGATCCGGTGGGCGAAAAACTGTTTTTT.

The chain combines TRBV5-1 with TRBJ1-4; D gene unclear. The V gene lost 1 base and the J gene lost 5 bases, with 9 bases spanning the gap. Germline assignment: CDR1 SGHRS and CDR2 YFSETQ. The CDR3 has 14 residues. In DNA form, the CDR3 reads TGCGCCAGCAGCTTGTCAGGCGAGAATGAAAAACTGTTTTTT. Translated, it gives CASSLSGENEKLFF. Full variable domain (remainder filled in from reference TRBV5-1 and TRBJ1-4): KAGVTQTPRYLIKTRGQQVTLSCSPISGHRSVSWYQQTPGQGLQFLFEYFSETQRNKGNFPGRFSGRQFSNSRSEMNVSTLELGDSALYLCASSLSGENEKLFFGSGTQLSVL.

J is TRBJ1-1 and V is TRBV29-1; the D is unclear. Germline V gene sequence: CDR1 SQVTM, CDR2 ANQGSEA. The V and J ends lost 6 bases and 7 bases respectively, with 12 bases between them. The CDR3 contains 11 residues. CDR3 sequence: CSVLGPDEAFF. The CDR3 nucleotides are TGCAGCGTCCTAGGTCCCGATGAAGCTTTCTTT.

This CDR3 is CASSWSGEQYF. The DNA for the CDR3 is TGTGCCAGCAGTTGGTCAGGCGAGCAGTACTTC. The chain has TRBV6-6 and TRBJ2-7; D remains ambiguous. The CDR3 spans 11 residues. The V end was cut by 4 bases, the J end by 6 bases, with 7 bases between. Germline V gives CDR1 MNHNY, CDR2 SVGAGI (reference sequence).

The chain joins TRBV7-9 to TRBJ2-5, with 9 bases that match TRBD1. Germline CDR1 reads SEHNR; CDR2 reads FQNEAQ (reference sequence). The CDR3 sequence is 18 residues long. The J segment lost 6 bases and the V segment lost 2 bases, leaving 16 bases of the junction unmatched. In DNA form, the CDR3 reads TGTGCCAGCAGCTTATACCGAGGGGGGACAGGGTCGTCGAAGACCCAGTACTTC. Amino acids: CASSLYRGGTGSSKTQYF.

This sequence joins TRBV18 and TRBJ1-5; 7 bases line up with TRBD1. This CDR3 has 15 residues. CDR1 KGHSH and CDR2 LQKENI come from the germline V gene. The V gene end was trimmed by 1 base and the J gene end by 10 bases; junction bases not matched to a gene: 10. The CDR3 reads CASSPQGATQEPQHF. In DNA, the CDR3 is TGTGCCAGCTCACCACAGGGGGCGACTCAAGAACCCCAGCATTTT.

The gene calls are TRBV5-1 and TRBJ2-3; D is ambiguous. CDR1 is SGHRS and CDR2 is YFSETQ in the germline V gene. The CDR3 covers 14 residues. The ends were cut back, 3 bases at V and 3 bases at J, with 11 bases in the middle. In nucleotides, the CDR3 is TGCGCCAGCAGCTCCTCTGCCCCAACAGATACGCAGTATTTT. Its protein product is CASSSSAPTDTQYF.

The genes are TRBV21-1 and TRBJ2-1; the table's D call of TRBD2 was not tested on the DNA. TRBV21-1 is assigned pseudogene status. The CDR3 totals 18 residues. The CDR3, as DNA: TGTGCCAGCAGTCATAGGCGCCTCCTAGCGGGGTATGATGATGAGCAGTTCTTC. Its protein is CASSHRRLLAGYDDEQFF.

The chain combines TRBV2 with TRBJ2-1, with 16 bases lining up with TRBD2. The germline V gene encodes CDR1 SNHLY and CDR2 FYNNEI. V was clipped by 6 bases and J by 2 bases; unmatched bases: 7. The CDR3 consists of 18 residues. The CDR3, as DNA: TGTGCCAGCAGGGGACTAGCGGGGGGGCAGGTAACCTACAATGAGCAGTTCTTC. Translating gives CASRGLAGGQVTYNEQFF.

The gene calls are TRBV19 and TRBJ1-3; D remains ambiguous. The germline V gene has CDR1 LNHDA and CDR2 SQIVND (reference sequence). Between the trimmed V and J ends, which lost 2 bases and 0 bases, there was a span of 8 bases. There are 15 residues in the CDR3. CDR3 sequence (DNA): TGTGCCAGTAGTATAAGATGGACCTCTGGAAACACCATATATTTT. Its translation: CASSIRWTSGNTIYF.

The CDR3 here is CASSQDSGSRGTQYF. DNA of the CDR3: TGCGCCAGCAGCCAAGATTCGGGGTCGCGTGGGACCCAGTACTTC. The V call is TRBV4-3, the J call TRBJ2-5, with a weak D call TRBD2 (5 bases). V dropped 0 bases and J dropped 7 bases, with 15 bases sitting between them. Germline assignment: CDR1 LGHNA and CDR2 YSLEER. The CDR3 contains 15 residues.